The rows below give T cell receptor beta chains drawn from one sample of a study of shared clonotypes between healthy human individuals. This table comes from immunoSEQ multiplex PCR, and its TCRdb copy is limited to in-frame clones, with some not included. This sample has roughly 590,000 clones, with roughly 95% found just once. The material sequenced was naive CD8+ T cells sorted from blood. Receptors were obtained from a woman aged 30 to 39 in good health. The CDR3 runs from the conserved cysteine through the conserved F or W. The order of the fields is D gene, V gene, clone size, J gene, CDR3 DNA, CDR3 protein. D genes are given only for firm matches. Rows give clone size only sometimes, using once, few, many, or a class for an expanded clone.

-	TRBV25-1	-	TRBJ2-7	TGTGCCAGCATCGGCTCCTCAGGGAGACCCTACGAGCAGTACTTC	CASIGSSGRPYEQYF
-	TRBV7-9	-	TRBJ2-7	TGTGCCAGCAGCTTAGCGACTAGCTACGAGCAGTACTTC	CASSLATSYEQYF
TRBD1	TRBV2	-	TRBJ1-1	TGTGCCAGCCGGGACAGAACGGACACTGAAGCTTTCTTT	CASRDRTDTEAFF
TRBD2	TRBV15	-	TRBJ2-1	TGTGCCACCAGCCCTGGGGCTAGCGGGAGGGCCTACAATGAGCAGTTCTTC	CATSPGASGRAYNEQFF
TRBD1	TRBV5-6	-	TRBJ1-2	TGTGCCAGCAGCTGGCAGGGGGCGCACGGGGAGTTTATAGGCTACACCTTC	CASSWQGAHGEFIGYTF
-	TRBV9	-	TRBJ1-5	TGTGCCAGCAGCGAAGGGGACAATCAGCCCCAGCATTTT	CASSEGDNQPQHF
-	TRBV11-2	-	TRBJ2-5	TGTGCCAGCAGCTTTAACCCCCCCGTCGTACAAGAGACCCAGTACTTC	CASSFNPPVVQETQYF
-	TRBV4-1	-	TRBJ1-1	TGCGCCAGCAGCCAGGTGAGATACACTGAAGCTTTCTTT	CASSQVRYTEAFF
TRBD1	TRBV2	-	TRBJ2-3	TGTGCCAGCAGGCACGACAGGGGGTTTATAACAGATACGCAGTATTTT	CASRHDRGFITDTQYF
-	TRBV5-4	-	TRBJ1-1	TGTGCCAGCAGCTCGGGACGGATGAACACTGAAGCTTTCTTT	CASSSGRMNTEAFF
-	TRBV19	-	TRBJ1-4	TGTGCCAGTAGTCATCGGGCGTCGGGGGAAAAACTGTTTTTT	CASSHRASGEKLFF
TRBD1	TRBV30	few	TRBJ1-2	TGTGCCTGGGCGACGGGACAGGGACATAACGGCTACACCTTC	CAWATGQGHNGYTF
-	TRBV2	-	TRBJ2-5	TGTGCCAGCAGTGAAGTGGGGTGGGGTATCGAGACCCAGTACTTC	CASSEVGWGIETQYF
TRBD1	TRBV6-5	-	TRBJ2-2	TGTGCCAGCAGTGCCACAGGGGGCTACACCGGGGAGCTGTTTTTT	CASSATGGYTGELFF
-	TRBV29-1	-	TRBJ2-7	TGCAGCGTTCAGGATGGCCCCTACGAGCAGTACTTC	CSVQDGPYEQYF
-	TRBV28	-	TRBJ2-7	TGTGCCAGCAGTTTTCCAGGGGCCTACGAGCAGTACTTC	CASSFPGAYEQYF
TRBD2	TRBV7-9	-	TRBJ2-1	TGTGCCAGCAGCTCGACTAGCGGGATAGATGAGCAGTTCTTC	CASSSTSGIDEQFF
TRBD1	TRBV10-2	-	TRBJ2-7	TGCGCCAGCAGTGAAGGGACAGGACAACTCTGGGAGCAGTACTTC	CASSEGTGQLWEQYF
TRBD2	TRBV9	-	TRBJ2-7	TGTGCCAGCAGCATTGGGACGGGAGGTTACGAGCAGTACTTC	CASSIGTGGYEQYF
-	TRBV30	-	TRBJ2-3	TGTGCCTGGAGTGTGGGGGAGCCAGATACGCAGTATTTT	CAWSVGEPDTQYF
-	TRBV27	-	TRBJ2-7	TGTGCCAGCAGTTTGGTGGGAGTAGGCTACGAGCAGTACTTC	CASSLVGVGYEQYF
-	TRBV4-1	-	TRBJ2-1	TGCGCCAGCAGCCAAGTACGGGGCAATGAGCAGTTCTTC	CASSQVRGNEQFF
TRBD2	TRBV11-2	-	TRBJ2-2	TGTGCCAGCAGCGGGGGGACTAGCAGCACCGGGGAGCTGTTTTTT	CASSGGTSSTGELFF
-	TRBV6-5	-	TRBJ2-1	TGTGCCAGCAGTAGCGGCGTCTACGCTAATGAGCAGTTCTTC	CASSSGVYANEQFF
-	TRBV9	-	TRBJ2-7	TGTGCCAGCAGCCGTAGTTCCGCGCTCTCCTACGAGCAGTACTTC	CASSRSSALSYEQYF
-	TRBV7-9	-	TRBJ2-7	TGTGCCAGCAGCCCCTCAGGCAACGAGCAGTACTTC	CASSPSGNEQYF
-	TRBV5-8	-	TRBJ2-7	TGTGCCAGCAGCTTTTTCTCGACAGCTTACGAGCAGTACTTC	CASSFFSTAYEQYF
TRBD2	TRBV6-5	-	TRBJ2-1	TGTGCCAGCAGTTACTCGGCGGGAGGTGACAATGAGCAGTTCTTC	CASSYSAGGDNEQFF
TRBD1	TRBV27	once	TRBJ2-1	TGTGCCAGCAGTGGACGGACAGGGTACAATGAGCAGTTCTTC	CASSGRTGYNEQFF
TRBD1	TRBV28	once	TRBJ1-4	TGTGCCAGCAGTTTATTTGTGGGACAGGGGGCCGAAAAACTGTTTTTT	CASSLFVGQGAEKLFF
TRBD1	TRBV28	-	TRBJ1-1	TGTGCCACCGAGGACAGGTTGAACACTGAAGCTTTCTTT	CATEDRLNTEAFF
-	TRBV2	-	TRBJ2-3	TGTGCCAGCAGGGAGACAGACTCCGATACGCAGTATTTT	CASRETDSDTQYF
-	TRBV5-6	-	TRBJ2-2	TGTGCCAGCAGCTTGGACACCGGGGAGCTGTTTTTT	CASSLDTGELFF
-	TRBV30	-	TRBJ2-3	TGTGCCTGGAGTCTCATGGAGCCCGATACGCAGTATTTT	CAWSLMEPDTQYF
TRBD2	TRBV5-5	-	TRBJ2-4	TGTGCCAGCAGTTTCGGACTAGCGGGTAAAAACATTCAGTACTTC	CASSFGLAGKNIQYF
TRBD2	TRBV13	-	TRBJ2-7	TGTGCCAGCAGCACCGGACTAGCGGGAGGGCCGGAACAGTACTTC	CASSTGLAGGPEQYF
-	TRBV5-1	-	TRBJ2-7	TGCGCCAGCAGCTTGGCCGAATCGGGCCCCTCCTACGAGCAGTACTTC	CASSLAESGPSYEQYF
TRBD2	TRBV6-5	-	TRBJ2-7	TGTGCCAGCAGTACTTACGGGACTAGCTACTACGAGCAGTACTTC	CASSTYGTSYYEQYF
-	TRBV6-5	-	TRBJ2-1	TGTGCCAGCAGTATAACCTTCGTCCATGAGCAGTTCTTC	CASSITFVHEQFF
-	TRBV28	-	TRBJ2-2	TGTGCCAGCAGTTTATGGGGGATCACCGGGGAGCTGTTTTTT	CASSLWGITGELFF
TRBD1	TRBV18	-	TRBJ2-4	TGTGCCAGCTCACCAACCGGGACAGGGATAGCCAAAAACATTCAGTACTTC	CASSPTGTGIAKNIQYF
TRBD2	TRBV4-2	-	TRBJ2-1	TGTGCCAGCAGCCAAAGTCTAGCGGCTGACTACAATGAGCAGTTCTTC	CASSQSLAADYNEQFF
-	TRBV27	-	TRBJ2-7	TGTGCCAGCAGTCCCCGTGGGGTCCACTACGAGCAGTACTTC	CASSPRGVHYEQYF
TRBD2	TRBV10-3	-	TRBJ2-1	TGTGCCATCAGTGAGACTAGCGGAATCTACAATGAGCAGTTCTTC	CAISETSGIYNEQFF
TRBD2	TRBV4-2	-	TRBJ2-1	TGTGCCAGCAGCCAAGGGGGGTTGACTAGCGGGAGTATACATGAGCAGTTCTTC	CASSQGGLTSGSIHEQFF
TRBD2	TRBV28	-	TRBJ2-5	TGTGCCAGCAGTCCAAAGCGGGAGCAAGAGACCCAGTACTTC	CASSPKREQETQYF
TRBD1	TRBV2	-	TRBJ2-5	TGTGCCAGCAGTGACCTCGGGACAGGAGTTCTCGGGGAGACCCAGTACTTC	CASSDLGTGVLGETQYF
-	TRBV4-2	-	TRBJ2-1	TGTGCCAGCAGCCAAGTACTAGATGGTGAGCAGTTCTTC	CASSQVLDGEQFF
-	TRBV29-1	-	TRBJ2-2	TGCAGCGCCGTAGCCACGAACACCGGGGAGCTGTTTTTT	CSAVATNTGELFF
TRBD2	TRBV27	-	TRBJ2-7	TGTGCCAGCAGCCAAGGCGCCCTAGCGGGAGTCGAGCAGTACTTC	CASSQGALAGVEQYF
TRBD2	TRBV6-5	-	TRBJ2-3	TGTGCCAGCAGTTGGAGACTAGCGGGAGTGGCAGATACGCAGTATTTT	CASSWRLAGVADTQYF
-	TRBV7-6	-	TRBJ1-2	TGTGCCAGCAGCTTAGGGGCAATCTATGGCTACACCTTC	CASSLGAIYGYTF
-	TRBV25-1	-	TRBJ1-1	TGTGCCAGCAGCTTTGGAGGAGGCACTGAAGCTTTCTTT	CASSFGGGTEAFF